The clone carrying this T cell receptor (beta chain) was detected only once. The antigen is unknown. This entry belongs to a study of cytomegalovirus exposure and HLA in healthy donors. Notes on the study in general: Diagnosis of cytomegalovirus status made by the classifier reportedly showed high specificity and sensitivity.

Only in-frame clones appear in the TCRdb table, and some are missing; sequencing was by immunoSEQ multiplex PCR. This table holds some 48,000 clones, around 94% found once. The ends lost 1 base at V and 3 bases at J; junction bases unmatched: 2. Germline V CDR1 and CDR2: LGHNT, FRNRAP. The CDR3 runs to 15 residues. This sequence joins TRBV12-5 and TRBJ2-1, with 8 bases aligning to TRBD1. The sequence came from a woman under 30 in good health and CMV-seropositive. Sequencing was performed on PBMCs. CDR3: CASGLGQGLYNEQFF. The DNA for the CDR3 is TGTGCTAGTGGTTTGGGACAGGGGCTCTACAATGAGCAGTTCTTC.